The clone carrying this T cell receptor (beta chain) has just a few counts. What it binds is unknown. The sample comes from a study of T-cell reconstitution after alpha-beta-depleted transplantation in children. Broader study findings: A year had passed since transplant, and T-cell counts and diversity by then came mostly from newly produced T cells. For some patients, TCRbeta diversity was high at day 60 because of recipient T cells and thymic progenitors that survived.

A TCRbeta library incorporating unique molecular identifiers was prepared. Each CDR3 protein gets one entry after TCRdb re-called the PCR reads with MiXCR. The sample consists of over 200,000 distinct CDR3 sequences, roughly 15% of them appearing once. The germline gives CDR1 MDHEN, CDR2 SYDVKM. V shed 2 bases and J shed 6 bases, with 22 bases lying between them. The CDR3 is made up of 17 amino acids. This clonotype originated in a male patient under 10 years old who had a stem cell transplant for acute lymphoblastic leukemia, so the T cells may come from the graft donor. The chain combines TRBV28 with TRBJ1-2, with D possibly matching TRBD1 (5 bases). This sample comprised PBMCs, mostly from graft donor cells, obtained 360 days after TCRalphabeta/CD19-depleted stem cell transplant. The DNA for the CDR3 is TGTGCCAGCAGTTTACGATATGCCAGGGCAGTTAAAGATGGCTACACCTTC. Its protein product is CASSLRYARAVKDGYTF.